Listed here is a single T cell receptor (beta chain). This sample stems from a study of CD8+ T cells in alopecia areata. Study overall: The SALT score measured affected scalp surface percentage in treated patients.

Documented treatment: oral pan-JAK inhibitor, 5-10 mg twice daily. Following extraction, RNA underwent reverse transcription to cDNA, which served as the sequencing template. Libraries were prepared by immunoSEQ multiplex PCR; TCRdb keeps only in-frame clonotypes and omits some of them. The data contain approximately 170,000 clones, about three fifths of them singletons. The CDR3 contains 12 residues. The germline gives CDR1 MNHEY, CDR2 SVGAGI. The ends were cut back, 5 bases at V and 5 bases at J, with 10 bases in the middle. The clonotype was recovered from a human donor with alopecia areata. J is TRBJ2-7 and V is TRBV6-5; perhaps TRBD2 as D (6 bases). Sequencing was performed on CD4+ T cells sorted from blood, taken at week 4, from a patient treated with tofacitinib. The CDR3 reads CASSPWGDEQYF. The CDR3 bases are TGTGCCAGCAGTCCCTGGGGGGACGAGCAGTACTTC.